One sample yielded the 20 T cell receptor beta chains listed below, sequenced in a study of shared clonotypes between healthy human individuals. Data came from immunoSEQ multiplex PCR; TCRdb stores just in-frame clones and leaves some out. The sample carries about 2.2 million clones, roughly 95% recorded once. Naivety among CD8 cells was defined by CD45RO negativity and positive CCR7 selection, thereby excluding terminally differentiated effector memory CD45RA+ cells. What was sequenced was naive CD8+ T cells from PBMCs. The receptor source for this set is a man aged 18 to 29 in good health. Some clones in this sample may be carry-over from other donors' samples.

This rearrangement joins TRBV4-1 to TRBJ2-7; TRBD1 might be the D (5 bases). This CDR3 spans 14 amino acids. Trimming removed 9 bases at V and 0 bases at J, with 15 bases between. CDR1 and CDR2 (germline): MGHRA, YSYEKL. The CDR3: CASSEKTVSYEQYF. The CDR3 DNA sequence: TGCGCCAGTTCGGAGAAGACAGTCTCCTACGAGCAGTACTTC.

The gene calls are TRBV7-9 and TRBJ2-7; 8 bases match TRBD2. Trimming removed 5 bases from V and 5 bases from J; junction bases left unmatched: 8. Germline CDR1 and CDR2: SEHNR and FQNEAQ (reference sequence). This CDR3 contains 14 residues. CDR3 coding DNA: TGTGCCAGCAGCCTCCGGACTAGCTACGACGAGCAGTACTTC. It specifies CASSLRTSYDEQYF.

The V gene is TRBV28, the J gene TRBJ1-1; TRBD1 aligns across 7 bases. CDR1 and CDR2 (germline): MDHEN, SYDVKM. CDR3 length equals 18 residues. Unmatched junction bases numbered 15, after V lost 2 bases and J lost 3 bases. The DNA for the CDR3 is TGTGCCAGCAGTTTAGTGGAAGGGGGCGCCGGGTTAGACACTGAAGCTTTCTTT. It specifies CASSLVEGGAGLDTEAFF.

This chain joins TRBV30 and TRBJ1-1; perhaps TRBD1 as D (5 bases). The V end was cut by 2 bases, the J end by 3 bases, with 16 bases between. Germline CDR1 and CDR2: GTSNPN and SVGIG (reference sequence). The CDR3 contains 15 residues. CDR3 bases: TGTGCCTGGAGTTACAGTGTCAGGGCCCACACTGAAGCTTTCTTT. Its translation: CAWSYSVRAHTEAFF.

Remarks on this clone: Other DNA sequences in this specimen translate into the identical CDR3. The chain employs TRBV27 and TRBJ2-1; 8 bases line up with TRBD2. The CDR3 length is 15 residues. Trimming cost V 3 bases and J 0 bases; bases outside gene matches: 1. The germline gives CDR1 MNHEY, CDR2 SMNVEV (reference sequence). CDR3 residues: CASSLSGSSYNEQFF. The CDR3 nucleotides are TGTGCCAGCAGTTTGAGCGGGAGCTCCTACAATGAGCAGTTCTTC.

The genes are TRBV5-1 and TRBJ1-1; 10 bases line up with TRBD1. J gave up 0 bases and V 4 bases, and 6 bases lay outside the gene matches. Germline CDR1 SGHRS, CDR2 YFSETQ. The CDR3 sequence is 16 residues long. Here the CDR3 DNA reads TGCGCCAGCAGCGCTAAGACAGGGGGCGTGAACACTGAAGCTTTCTTT. Its protein is CASSAKTGGVNTEAFF.

V usage is TRBV20-1 and J usage is TRBJ1-2; unclear D gene. The CDR3 sequence is 11 residues long. V lost 0 bases, J lost 6 bases, and 5 bases lay in between. Germline V CDR1 and CDR2: DFQATT, SNEGSKA (reference sequence). The CDR3 DNA follows: TGCAGTGCTAGAGATAGACATGGCTACACCTTC. It encodes CSARDRHGYTF.

The rearrangement joins TRBV27 to TRBJ2-7; perhaps TRBD1 as D (5 bases). V lost 2 bases to trimming and J lost 4 bases, with 9 bases between them. CDR1 and CDR2 (germline): MNHEY, SMNVEV (reference sequence). CDR3 length: 13 residues. The CDR3 spells CASSLKDTYEQYF. The CDR3 bases are TGTGCCAGCAGTTTAAAGGACACGTACGAGCAGTACTTC.

V usage is TRBV7-3 and J usage is TRBJ2-2, with D possibly TRBD1 on 5 matching bases. This CDR3 is 16 amino acids long. The V gene's germline CDR1 is SGHTA and CDR2 FQGTGA. The V and J ends lost 0 bases and 2 bases respectively, with 10 bases between them. The CDR3 region has the DNA TGTGCCAGCAGCTTAACCGCCAGGGAAAACACCGGGGAGCTGTTTTTT. It encodes CASSLTARENTGELFF.

The V call is TRBV9, the J call TRBJ2-3; no clear D gene. V dropped 3 bases and J dropped 4 bases, with 6 bases sitting between them. CDR3 size: 12 residues. Per the germline V gene, CDR1 is SGDLS and CDR2 is YYNGEE. For the CDR3, the DNA is TGTGCCAGCAGCGACAGTTCAGATACGCAGTATTTT. This translates into CASSDSSDTQYF.

J is TRBJ1-3 and V is TRBV27; D is perhaps TRBD1 (5 bases). This CDR3 has 17 amino acids. Germline assignment: CDR1 MNHEY and CDR2 SMNVEV (reference sequence). Trimming took off 1 base at V and 3 bases at J, with 16 bases between the two ends. The CDR3 coding sequence is TGTGCCAGCAGTTTATTCCCCCGGGGGGAGGGTGGAAACACCATATATTTT. Encoded protein: CASSLFPRGEGGNTIYF.

The rearrangement links TRBV5-1 to TRBJ2-1, with TRBD2 identical over 14 bases. This CDR3 has 15 amino acids. Germline V lookup: CDR1 SGHRS, CDR2 YFSETQ. V lost 3 bases and J lost 8; bases outside the gene matches: 4. The CDR3 DNA is TGCGCCAGCAGCTCCGGGACTAGCGGGAGCCATGAGCAGTTCTTC. Amino acid sequence: CASSSGTSGSHEQFF.

The V gene is TRBV14, the J gene TRBJ2-5; D call uncertain. The CDR3 contains 14 residues. Between the trimmed V and J ends, which lost 3 bases and 1 base, there was a span of 9 bases. CDR1 SGHDN and CDR2 FVKESK come from the germline V gene. This CDR3 is CASSQLGPQETQYF. The CDR3 bases are TGTGCCAGCAGCCAGCTTGGCCCCCAAGAGACCCAGTACTTC.

This sequence joins TRBV28 and TRBJ2-5; either TRBD1 or TRBD2 may supply D (6 bases each). Germline CDR1 and CDR2: MDHEN and SYDVKM. V dropped 5 bases and J dropped 2 bases, with 12 bases sitting between them. The CDR3 runs to 14 residues. The CDR3 region is CASSRGPFQETQYF. The CDR3 bases are TGTGCCAGCAGTCGGGGGCCATTTCAAGAGACCCAGTACTTC. The full variable domain, rest sourced from reference TRBV28 and TRBJ2-5, is DVKVTQSSRYLVKRTGEKVFLECVQDMDHENMFWYRQDPGLGLRLIYFSYDVKMKEKGDIPEGYSVSREKKERFSLILESASTNQTSMYLCASSRGPFQETQYFGPGTRLLVL.

The DNA of the CDR3 is TGTGCCAGCAGCCCAGGGAGGGGGCCCACAGCTAACTATGGCTACACCTTC. As protein: CASSPGRGPTANYGYTF. The chain recombines TRBV5-4 with TRBJ1-2; 7 nucleotides agree with TRBD1. Germline assignment: CDR1 SGHNT and CDR2 YYREEE (reference sequence). The trim removed 4 bases at V and 0 bases at J, leaving 12 bases unmatched. This CDR3 spans 17 amino acids.

Regarding this clone: Other DNA sequences within the sample encode an identical CDR3. The chain uses TRBV4-3 and TRBJ2-7, with a tentative D call TRBD1 (5 bases). V lost 4 bases and J lost 1, with 11 bases in between. The CDR3 sequence is 14 residues long. Germline V gene lookup returns CDR1 LGHNA and CDR2 YSLEER. CDR3 bases: TGCGCCAGCAGCCCCTCAAGGGGTTCCTACGAGCAGTACTTC. Encoded protein: CASSPSRGSYEQYF.

The chain links TRBV28 to TRBJ2-7; the match to TRBD2 covers 7 bases. Germline CDR1 and CDR2: MDHEN and SYDVKM. The CDR3 spans 14 residues. Losses at the gene ends were 3 bases for V and 7 bases for J; bases not matched to a gene: 9. The CDR3 protein is CASSFRVGGSEQYF. Here the CDR3 DNA reads TGTGCCAGCAGTTTTCGGGTCGGGGGGTCTGAGCAGTACTTC.

J is TRBJ2-7 and V is TRBV28, with D perhaps TRBD1 (6 bases). V lost 5 bases, J lost 2 bases, and 19 bases lay in between. The length of the CDR3 is 16 residues. Germline assignment: CDR1 MDHEN and CDR2 SYDVKM. CDR3 nucleotide sequence: TGTGCCAGCAGTCCCTTGAATGGGGGCACTACCTACGAGCAGTACTTC. Protein product: CASSPLNGGTTYEQYF.

This clone has only a few counts. V is TRBV7-9 and J is TRBJ2-1; D gene unclear. CDR3 length equals 14 residues. Germline V gives CDR1 SEHNR, CDR2 FQNEAQ (reference sequence). V was cut by 1 base and J by 2 bases, with 6 bases left in between. CDR3 sequence reads: CASSLEQPYNEQFF. The CDR3 nucleotides are TGTGCCAGCAGCTTAGAACAGCCCTACAATGAGCAGTTCTTC.

The chain is built from TRBV4-3 and TRBJ2-2; D is uncertain. Deletions cut 0 bases from V and 6 bases from J, with 17 bases between. This CDR3 has 17 residues. Germline assignment: CDR1 LGHNA and CDR2 YSLEER. The CDR3: CASSQDGPRIGSGELFF. In DNA form, the CDR3 reads TGCGCCAGCAGCCAAGATGGGCCCCGGATCGGTTCCGGGGAGCTGTTTTTT.